One and the same sample provided the 8 T cell receptor beta chains below, sequenced in a study of cytomegalovirus exposure and HLA in healthy donors. PCR involved 60 Vbeta and 13 Jbeta primers. Profiled with immunoSEQ multiplex PCR; TCRdb holds only in-frame clones, not every one. Altogether some 150,000 clones are present, 65% to 85% being singletons, with the ten largest covering more than 1.5%. Sample: PBMCs. All receptors come from a woman aged 18 to 35 in good health and CMV-seronegative.

The rearrangement uses TRBV14 and TRBJ2-3; TRBD2 matches 9 bases. CDR3 length equals 18 residues. Germline V gene lookup returns CDR1 SGHDN and CDR2 FVKESK. The J segment lost 2 bases and the V segment lost 4 bases, leaving 13 bases of the junction unmatched. The chain's CDR3 is CASSRWSGGFLTTDTQYF. Written as DNA, the CDR3 is TGTGCCAGCAGCCGCTGGAGCGGGGGGTTCCTTACCACAGATACGCAGTATTTT. The variable domain in full, completed from reference TRBV14 and TRBJ2-3, reads EAGVTQFPSHSVIEKGQTVTLRCDPISGHDNLYWYRRVMGKEIKFLLHFVKESKQDESGMPNNRFLAERTGGTYSTLKVQPAELEDSGVYFCASSRWSGGFLTTDTQYFGPGTRLTVL.

This chain connects TRBV6-1 to TRBJ1-2; D possibly corresponds to TRBD1 (5 bases). The CDR3 loop spans 12 amino acids. V lost 7 bases to trimming and J lost 1 base, with 7 bases between them. Germline V gives CDR1 MNHNS, CDR2 SASEGT. The CDR3 DNA follows: TGTGCCAGCACCAGGGATAACTATGGCTACACCTTC. Translation gives CASTRDNYGYTF.

This clone has only a few counts. This rearrangement joins TRBV5-5 to TRBJ1-2, with 9 bases identical to TRBD1. Trimming at V came to 4 bases and at J to 2 bases, leaving 3 bases not matched to a gene. The CDR3 is 14 amino acids. Germline lookup yields CDR1 SGHKS and CDR2 YYEKEE (reference sequence). CDR3 protein: CASSRGQGNYGYTF. CDR3 bases: TGTGCCAGCAGCCGGGGACAGGGAAACTATGGCTACACCTTC.

CDR3 in DNA: TGTGCCAGCAGTGTCGGACAGGAAGGGGCTCGCTCCTACGAGCAGTACTTC. Amino acid sequence: CASSVGQEGARSYEQYF. This chain joins TRBV6-1 and TRBJ2-5; 7 positions agree with TRBD1. Judging by the DNA end, TRBJ2-7 fits better; the J call may be wrong. CDR3 length equals 17 residues. From germline, CDR1 is MNHNS and CDR2 SASEGT.

This sequence joins TRBV28 and TRBJ2-1; TRBD2 agrees at 13 bases. The CDR3 covers 19 residues. The V gene's germline CDR1 is MDHEN and CDR2 SYDVKM. After removal of 4 bases from V and 0 bases from J, the junction contained 9 bases not matched to a gene. CDR3 region: CASSSSGLAGPSSYNEQFF. The CDR3 region has the DNA TGTGCCAGCAGTTCATCGGGACTAGCGGGGCCGAGCTCCTACAATGAGCAGTTCTTC.

This sequence joins TRBV6-6 and TRBJ1-2; D is undetermined. Per the germline V gene, CDR1 is MNHNY and CDR2 is SVGAGI (reference sequence). The CDR3 consists of 11 residues. Trimming shortened V by 6 bases and J by 8 bases, and 10 bases separated the two germline ends. The CDR3 region is CASSTREGYTF. The DNA for the CDR3 is TGTGCCAGCAGCACTCGAGAGGGCTACACCTTC.

The CDR3 spells CASSVDRWNSPLHF. As DNA, the CDR3 is TGCGCCAGCAGTGTCGACAGATGGAATTCACCCCTCCACTTT. This sequence joins TRBV10-2 and TRBJ1-6; a possible D gene is TRBD1 (5 bases). Germline assignment: CDR1 WSHSY and CDR2 SAAADI. This CDR3 is 14 amino acids long. V lost 4 bases, J lost 7 bases, and 11 bases lay in between.

This clone was observed a single time. The chain carries TRBV19 and TRBJ1-2, with TRBD1 as a possible D gene (5 bases). This CDR3 spans 11 amino acids. Trimming left V 11 bases short and J 3 bases short, with 10 bases between. Per germline, CDR1 LNHDA and CDR2 SQIVND (reference sequence). The CDR3 spells CALGGDYGYTF. The CDR3 bases are TGTGCCCTGGGGGGAGACTATGGCTACACCTTC.